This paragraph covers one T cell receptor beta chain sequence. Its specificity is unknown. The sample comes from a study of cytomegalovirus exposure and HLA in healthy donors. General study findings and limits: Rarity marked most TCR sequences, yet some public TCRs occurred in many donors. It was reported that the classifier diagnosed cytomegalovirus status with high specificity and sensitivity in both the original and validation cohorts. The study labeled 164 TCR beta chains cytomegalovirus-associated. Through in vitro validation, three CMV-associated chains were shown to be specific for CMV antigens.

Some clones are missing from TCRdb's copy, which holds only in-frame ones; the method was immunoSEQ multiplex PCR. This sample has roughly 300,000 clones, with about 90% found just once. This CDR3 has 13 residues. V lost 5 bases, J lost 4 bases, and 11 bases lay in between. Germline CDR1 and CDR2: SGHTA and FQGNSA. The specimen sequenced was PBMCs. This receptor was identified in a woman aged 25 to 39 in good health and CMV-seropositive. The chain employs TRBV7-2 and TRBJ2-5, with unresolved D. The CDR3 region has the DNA TGTGCCAGCAGCGCCGCCCGGCGAGAGACCCAGTACTTC. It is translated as CASSAARRETQYF.